This TCR beta chain comes out of a study of identical twins. Study conclusions and caveats: A lower insertion count was a feature of abundant cord blood beta clonotypes, with no such feature in memory repertoires.

With respect to this clonotype: What it binds is unknown.

A universal primer site was created by template switching, with the cDNA bearing unique molecular identifiers. TCRdb re-analysed the 5' RACE reads in MiXCR, keeping a single row per CDR3 protein. The sample records some 1,600,000 distinct CDR3 sequences, more than 30% being singletons. This CDR3 spans 14 amino acids. The germline V gene has CDR1 SGHTA and CDR2 FQGNSA. V gave up 5 bases and J gave up 8 bases, with 15 bases separating them. The chain recombines TRBV7-2 with TRBJ2-2, with no clear D. This receptor was obtained from a newborn girl in good health. The specimen sequenced was cord blood. CDR3 sequence: CASSPNFSAGELFF. The DNA of the CDR3 is TGTGCCAGCAGCCCGAACTTTTCGGCTGGGGAGCTGTTTTTT. The whole variable domain, remainder taken from reference TRBV7-2 and TRBJ2-2, is GAGVSQSPSNKVTEKGKDVELRCDPISGHTALYWYRQSLGQGLEFLIYFQGNSAPDKSGLPSDRFSAERTGGSVSTLTIQRTQQEDSAVYLCASSPNFSAGELFFGEGSRLTVL.